What follows is one T cell receptor (beta chain) and its context. Under the authors' procedure: The assay estimated nucleated cells by amplifying reference gene primers. The assay was immunoSEQ multiplex PCR, and TCRdb's table has in-frame clones only and misses some. For V, J and clone size, that table is used; D and trimming come from the DNA. This table holds approximately 100,000 clones, 87% found once. V dropped 7 bases and J dropped 3; count of bases not matched to a gene: 12. The CDR3 is made up of 16 amino acids. Germline values: CDR1 WSHSY, CDR2 SAAADI. This sample is drawn from a study of blood T cell repertoires in COVID-19. Study context: Italy, Spain and the United States were the sources of the convalescent and acute COVID-19 samples. Nucleic acid was either cDNA or gDNA, and it came from T cells, B-cell-depleted T cells, or PBMCs.

The chain has TRBV10-2 and TRBJ2-1; 7 nucleotides align to TRBD2. This receptor was taken from a man in his fifties with acute or convalescent COVID-19. Source material: peripheral blood. The CDR3 bases are TGCGCCAGCACCCCCGGAAGTGCTAGCGGCTACAATGAGCAGTTCTTC. It yields the protein CASTPGSASGYNEQFF.